The next 31 T cell receptor beta chains were all read from a single sample in a study of blood T cell repertoires in COVID-19. The assay was immunoSEQ multiplex PCR, and TCRdb's table has in-frame clones only and misses some. This sample yields roughly 230,000 clones, of which about 88% are seen a single time; 4% to 5% belongs to the top ten. Sequencing used peripheral blood. These receptors all come from a woman aged 40 to 50 who had recovered from COVID-19.

The V and J genes are TRBV6-5 and TRBJ2-1, with 8 bases lining up with TRBD2. This CDR3 is built from 15 residues. CDR1 and CDR2 (germline): MNHEY, SVGAGI. Unmatched junction bases numbered 11, after V lost 4 bases and J lost 9 bases. The CDR3 sequence: CASSFVSGGVGEQFF. The CDR3 nucleotides read TGTGCCAGCAGTTTTGTCAGCGGGGGCGTGGGTGAGCAGTTCTTC.

The chain has TRBV29-1 and TRBJ2-2; D uncertain. There are 14 residues in the CDR3. Per germline, CDR1 SQVTM and CDR2 ANQGSEA. Between the trimmed V and J ends, which lost 5 bases and 5 bases, there was a span of 15 bases. CDR3 loop: CSVREAPRTGELFF. The CDR3 coding sequence is TGCAGCGTTCGTGAGGCCCCGCGGACCGGGGAGCTGTTTTTT.

The chain joins TRBV3-1 (or the pseudogene TRBV3-2) to TRBJ2-1; D unresolved. Germline CDR1 is LGHDT and CDR2 is YNNKEL (reference sequence). The CDR3 is 13 amino acids. Between the trimmed V and J ends, which lost 7 bases and 7 bases, there was a span of 14 bases. CDR3 sequence: CASTTSALNEQFF. As DNA, the CDR3 is TGTGCCAGCACCACATCCGCTTTGAATGAGCAGTTCTTC.

This clone showed up just once. V is TRBV3-1 (or the pseudogene TRBV3-2) and J is TRBJ1-2; a weak D match, TRBD1 (6 bases). This CDR3 has 13 residues. Germline-derived CDR1 and CDR2 are LGHDT and YNNKEL (reference sequence). V was trimmed by 5 bases and J by 6 bases, leaving 13 bases between them. The CDR3 protein is CASSIRQGNGYTF. In DNA, the CDR3 is TGTGCCAGCAGCATCCGGCAGGGGAATGGCTACACCTTC.

The genes are TRBV21-1 and TRBJ2-7; TRBD2 was called by the table and not checked on the DNA. TRBV21-1 is assigned pseudogene status. The CDR3 covers 12 residues. This CDR3 reads CASSYSGNEQYV. The CDR3 region has the DNA TGTGCCAGCAGCTATAGCGGGAACGAGCAGTACGTC.

The chain employs TRBV12-5 and TRBJ2-3; 9 nucleotides match TRBD1. The V segment lost 6 bases and the J segment 5 bases; nucleotides outside the gene matches: 9. Germline lookup yields CDR1 LGHNT and CDR2 FRNRAP. The CDR3 totals 15 residues. The CDR3 spells CASGSPGQGRDTQYF. DNA of the CDR3: TGTGCTAGTGGCTCCCCGGGACAGGGACGAGATACGCAGTATTTT.

The genes are TRBV7-8 and TRBJ2-1, with D tentatively TRBD2 (6 bases). This CDR3 spans 18 amino acids. Germline assignment: CDR1 SGHVS and CDR2 FQNEAQ. Trimming stripped 5 bases from V and 0 bases from J, with 20 bases between. The DNA for the CDR3 is TGTGCCAGCAGCCGCGATCTCCAGCGGGCGAGCTCCTACAATGAGCAGTTCTTC. Protein sequence: CASSRDLQRASSYNEQFF.

V usage is TRBV5-6 and J usage is TRBJ1-5; D is ambiguous. Per the germline V gene, CDR1 is SGHDT and CDR2 is YYEEEE. The CDR3 length is 14 residues. Between the trimmed V and J ends, which lost 1 base and 7 bases, there was a span of 12 bases. CDR3 residues: CASSLKQPGQPQHF. For the CDR3, the DNA is TGTGCCAGCAGCTTGAAGCAGCCGGGGCAGCCCCAGCATTTT. Variable domain in full (rest from reference TRBV5-6 and TRBJ1-5): DAGVTQSPTHLIKTRGQQVTLRCSPKSGHDTVSWYQQALGQGPQFIFQYYEEEERQRGNFPDRFSGHQFPNYSSELNVNALLLGDSALYLCASSLKQPGQPQHFGDGTRLSIL.

The chain is built from TRBV5-1 and TRBJ2-3, with 8 bases identical to TRBD2. This CDR3 spans 15 amino acids. Germline lookup yields CDR1 SGHRS and CDR2 YFSETQ. V shed 3 bases and J 1 base; nucleotides not matched to a gene: 4. In DNA form, the CDR3 reads TGCGCCAGCAGCTATAGCGGGACCGGCACAGATACGCAGTATTTT. Translating gives CASSYSGTGTDTQYF.

The chain couples TRBV19 to TRBJ2-7; 13 bases line up with TRBD2. V was clipped by 5 bases and J by 4 bases; unmatched bases: 5. CDR3 length: 15 amino acids. The germline CDR1 and CDR2 sequences are LNHDA and SQIVND (reference sequence). The CDR3 loop reads CASSPGLAGVYEQYV. The CDR3 coding sequence is TGTGCCAGTAGTCCAGGACTAGCGGGAGTTTACGAGCAGTACGTC.

This rearrangement joins TRBV11-2 to TRBJ2-1; 7 nucleotides align to TRBD1. This CDR3 has 16 residues. Germline values: CDR1 SGHAT, CDR2 FQNNGV. V lost 5 bases, J lost 0 bases, and 7 bases stayed unmatched. The CDR3 loop is CASSRGGSDSYNEQFF. DNA of the CDR3: TGTGCCAGCAGCAGAGGGGGCTCGGACTCCTACAATGAGCAGTTCTTC.

This sequence joins TRBV5-6 and TRBJ1-5; the match to TRBD1 covers 7 bases. The CDR3 length is 17 residues. The germline gives CDR1 SGHDT, CDR2 YYEEEE. V lost 5 bases, J lost 2 bases, and 13 bases stayed unmatched. The CDR3 DNA follows: TGTGCCAGCAGTCTACGGACAGGCCCGTTTGGCAATCAGCCCCAGCATTTT. Residues: CASSLRTGPFGNQPQHF.

The rearrangement uses TRBV19 and TRBJ1-1; TRBD1 aligns across 7 bases. Trimming removed 5 bases from V and 6 bases from J; junction bases left unmatched: 9. CDR1 is LNHDA, CDR2 SQIVND, per germline (reference sequence). This CDR3 is built from 14 residues. CDR3 loop: CASSLRTGTAEAFF. Here the CDR3 DNA reads TGTGCCAGTAGTCTTCGGACAGGAACGGCTGAAGCTTTCTTT.

The V and J genes are TRBV18 and TRBJ2-1, with TRBD1 matching 7 bases. V lost 8 bases to trimming and J lost 1 base; unmatched junction nucleotides: 8. The V gene's germline CDR1 is KGHSH and CDR2 LQKENI. The CDR3 has 15 amino acids. The CDR3 DNA reads as TGTGCCAGCACCTGGGGGACAGATTCCTACAATGAGCAGTTCTTC. Translated: CASTWGTDSYNEQFF.

The V and J genes are TRBV5-1 and TRBJ1-3; D gene unclear. The ends were cut back, 4 bases at V and 0 bases at J, with 5 bases in the middle. The V gene's germline CDR1 is SGHRS and CDR2 YFSETQ. This CDR3 is built from 13 residues. The CDR3 loop is CASSPLSGNTIYF. The DNA for the CDR3 is TGCGCCAGCAGCCCCCTCTCTGGAAACACCATATATTTT.

The chain employs TRBV12-5 and TRBJ2-7; 10 nucleotides agree with TRBD1. Germline CDR1 and CDR2: LGHNT and FRNRAP. The CDR3 is made up of 14 amino acids. The V gene end was trimmed by 7 bases and the J gene end by 2 bases; junction bases not matched to a gene: 5. This CDR3 reads CASENGTGAYEQYF. The CDR3 bases are TGTGCTAGTGAAAACGGGACAGGGGCCTACGAGCAGTACTTC.

This chain connects TRBV24-1 to TRBJ2-3; tentative D call: TRBD2 (6 bases). V shed 4 bases and J shed 2 bases, with 12 bases lying between them. The CDR3 totals 15 residues. Germline CDR1 is KGHDR and CDR2 is SFDVKD. CDR3 sequence reads: CATSDLSGFTDTQYF. In DNA, the CDR3 is TGTGCCACCAGTGACCTTAGCGGATTCACAGATACGCAGTATTTT.

The chain recombines TRBV5-1 with TRBJ1-6; TRBD1 agrees at 9 bases. CDR3 size: 14 residues. V was clipped by 5 bases and J by 10 bases; unmatched bases: 7. Looked up from germline, CDR1 is SGHRS and CDR2 is YFSETQ. The CDR3 reads CASREGQGSSPLHF. The DNA of the CDR3 is TGCGCCAGCAGAGAGGGACAGGGAAGCTCACCCCTCCACTTT.

V is TRBV21-1 and J is TRBJ2-2; the table's D gene call, TRBD2, was not cross checked with the DNA. TRBV21-1 is labeled a pseudogene. The CDR3 length is 14 residues. The CDR3 loop reads CASSAGRGAGELFF. The CDR3 DNA reads TGTGCCAGCAGCGCTGGGAGGGGCGCCGGGGAGCTGTTTTTT.

The V and J genes are TRBV27 and TRBJ2-7, with a possible D match to TRBD1 (7 bases). V was pared by 10 bases and J by 3 bases, with 25 bases between. CDR3 length equals 16 residues. Germline CDR1 reads MNHEY; CDR2 reads SMNVEV (reference sequence). CDR3 loop: CATQGVGLPNRYEQYF. DNA for the CDR3: TGTGCCACCCAGGGGGTGGGACTCCCCAACCGCTACGAGCAGTACTTC.

The chain uses TRBV3-1 (or the pseudogene TRBV3-2) and TRBJ1-2; D might be TRBD1 (6 bases). Germline V gene sequence: CDR1 LGHDT, CDR2 YNNKEL (reference sequence). The CDR3 is 15 residues long. V shed 0 bases and J shed 7 bases, with 15 bases lying between them. CDR3 coding DNA: TGTGCCAGCAGCCAAGATGAGAACGGGGGGCCTGGCTACACCTTC. Its translation: CASSQDENGGPGYTF.

This clone was picked up one time. The chain couples TRBV11-2 to TRBJ1-1, with 8 bases lining up with TRBD1. CDR1 is SGHAT, CDR2 FQNNGV, per germline. This CDR3 is 15 amino acids long. With V trimmed by 5 bases and J by 5 bases, 10 bases remained unmatched. The CDR3, as DNA: TGTGCCAGCAGCCCAGGACAGGGAATTTCAACTGAAGCTTTCTTT. Protein: CASSPGQGISTEAFF. Complete variable domain (other parts from reference TRBV11-2 and TRBJ1-1): EAGVAQSPRYKIIEKRQSVAFWCNPISGHATLYWYQQILGQGPKLLIQFQNNGVVDDSQLPKDRFSAERLKGVDSTLKIQPAKLEDSAVYLCASSPGQGISTEAFFGQGTRLTVV.

The chain carries TRBV4-1 and TRBJ2-5, with D maybe TRBD2 (5 bases). The V gene's germline CDR1 is MGHRA and CDR2 YSYEKL. This CDR3 has 12 amino acids. V lost 3 bases and J lost 6, with 8 bases in between. CDR3 residues: CASSQDWKTQYF. The CDR3 DNA follows: TGCGCCAGCAGCCAGGACTGGAAGACCCAGTACTTC.

Details on this clone: Different DNA sequences within this sample yield the same CDR3. The chain is built from TRBV3-1 (or the pseudogene TRBV3-2) and TRBJ1-2, with TRBD1 matching 7 bases. V dropped 0 bases and J dropped 7; count of bases not matched to a gene: 5. The CDR3 is 14 amino acids. Germline CDR1 is LGHDT and CDR2 is YNNKEL (reference sequence). The CDR3 spells CASSQDRGRSGYTF. In DNA form, the CDR3 reads TGTGCCAGCAGCCAAGATAGGGGGCGAAGTGGCTACACCTTC.

This chain links TRBV7-2 with TRBJ2-7, with TRBD2 matching 12 bases. Germline-derived CDR1 and CDR2 are SGHTA and FQGNSA. The junction had 3 bases not matched to a gene; V was cut back by 3 bases and J by 0 bases. The CDR3 runs 16 residues. This CDR3 reads CASSFGLAGSSYEQYF. The CDR3 DNA sequence: TGTGCCAGCAGCTTCGGACTAGCGGGGTCCTCCTACGAGCAGTACTTC.

This sequence joins TRBV24-1 and TRBJ2-5, with 7 nucleotides matching TRBD1. The V segment lost 2 bases and the J segment 0 bases; nucleotides outside the gene matches: 5. Germline V gene lookup returns CDR1 KGHDR and CDR2 SFDVKD. The CDR3 spans 16 residues. The CDR3 DNA follows: TGTGCCACCAGTGATTCGGGACAGCTGTACCAAGAGACCCAGTACTTC. Its translation: CATSDSGQLYQETQYF.

Only a few counts were recorded for this clone. The V gene is TRBV19, the J gene TRBJ2-7, with TRBD2 matching 12 bases. Germline lookup yields CDR1 LNHDA and CDR2 SQIVND (reference sequence). CDR3 size: 13 residues. Losses at the gene ends were 3 bases for V and 10 bases for J; bases not matched to a gene: 4. CDR3 DNA: TGTGCCAGTAGTATGACTAGCGGGAGAGAACAGTACGTC. Translating it yields CASSMTSGREQYV.

The chain joins TRBV20-1 to TRBJ2-2; D is ambiguous. V was shortened by 3 bases and J by 4 bases, with 15 bases between the two germline ends. The CDR3 loop spans 15 amino acids. The germline CDR1 and CDR2 sequences are DFQATT and SNEGSKA (reference sequence). Here the CDR3 reads CSASISASGTGELFF. The DNA for the CDR3 is TGCAGTGCTAGTATATCGGCTAGTGGCACCGGGGAGCTGTTTTTT.

The chain uses TRBV5-1 and TRBJ1-6, with TRBD1 matching 7 bases. Per germline, CDR1 SGHRS and CDR2 YFSETQ. CDR3 length equals 15 residues. Losses at the gene ends were 3 bases for V and 10 bases for J; bases not matched to a gene: 10. As DNA, the CDR3 is TGCGCCAGCAGCTGGGGGTCAGGGGGTGAATCACCCCTCCACTTT. As protein: CASSWGSGGESPLHF.

The chain combines TRBV4-1 with TRBJ2-3; 11 bases fit TRBD2. The CDR3 is 17 amino acids. CDR1 MGHRA and CDR2 YSYEKL come from the germline V gene. V shed 0 bases and J 6 bases; nucleotides not matched to a gene: 8. The CDR3 region is CASSQDQLAGDFDTQYF. CDR3 in DNA: TGCGCCAGCAGCCAAGATCAACTAGCGGGAGACTTCGATACGCAGTATTTT.

V gene TRBV2 combines with J gene TRBJ1-4; no reliable D call. The CDR3 covers 15 residues. Germline V gene data show CDR1 as SNHLY and CDR2 as FYNNEI. V shed 2 bases and J shed 4 bases, with 11 bases lying between them. Here the CDR3 reads CASSERQAFNEKLFF. In nucleotides, the CDR3 is TGTGCCAGCAGTGAAAGGCAGGCGTTTAATGAAAAACTGTTTTTT.